This TCR beta chain came from a study of shared clonotypes between healthy human individuals. A single count supports this clone. The naive CD8 fraction comprised CD45RO-negative cells positively selected for CCR7 and excluded terminally differentiated effector memory CD45RA+ cells. Sequenced by immunoSEQ multiplex PCR; TCRdb stores in-frame clones only, minus some. The repertoire has roughly 810,000 clones, about 96% of them found once; the top ten carry under 0.25%. The CDR3 is 13 residues long. V lost 3 bases, J lost 5 bases, and 11 bases lay in between. The germline CDR1 and CDR2 sequences are MNHNY and SVGAGI (reference sequence).

This TCR was recovered from a young man in good health. The specimen sequenced was naive CD8+ T cells sorted from blood. This chain joins TRBV6-6 and TRBJ2-7; D perhaps matches TRBD1 (6 bases). Written as DNA, the CDR3 is TGTGCCAGCAGTTATAGGACAGCCCACGAGCAGTACTTC. Translated, it gives CASSYRTAHEQYF.